This entry describes one TCR beta chain. This record comes from a study of T cells in tuberculosis. Study-level information: In South Africa, adults with active tuberculosis were compared with IGRA-negative and latently infected IGRA-positive adolescents.

Unmatched junction bases numbered 7, after V lost 5 bases and J lost 1 base. The CDR3 consists of 16 residues. Per the germline V gene, CDR1 is LNHDA and CDR2 is SQIVND (reference sequence). Clones were sequenced by immunoSEQ multiplex PCR, and TCRdb holds only the in-frame ones, with some missing. This sample carries about 25,000 clones, roughly 96% of them seen once, and the ten largest clones take approximately 8.8%. The specimen was PBMCs. This sequence originates from a donor under 30 with latent tuberculosis or without tuberculosis infection. The V call is TRBV19, the J call TRBJ1-3; 8 bases match TRBD1. CDR3 bases: TGTGCCAGTAGTCCCCCAACAGGGGGATCTGGAAACACCATATATTTT. Residues: CASSPPTGGSGNTIYF.